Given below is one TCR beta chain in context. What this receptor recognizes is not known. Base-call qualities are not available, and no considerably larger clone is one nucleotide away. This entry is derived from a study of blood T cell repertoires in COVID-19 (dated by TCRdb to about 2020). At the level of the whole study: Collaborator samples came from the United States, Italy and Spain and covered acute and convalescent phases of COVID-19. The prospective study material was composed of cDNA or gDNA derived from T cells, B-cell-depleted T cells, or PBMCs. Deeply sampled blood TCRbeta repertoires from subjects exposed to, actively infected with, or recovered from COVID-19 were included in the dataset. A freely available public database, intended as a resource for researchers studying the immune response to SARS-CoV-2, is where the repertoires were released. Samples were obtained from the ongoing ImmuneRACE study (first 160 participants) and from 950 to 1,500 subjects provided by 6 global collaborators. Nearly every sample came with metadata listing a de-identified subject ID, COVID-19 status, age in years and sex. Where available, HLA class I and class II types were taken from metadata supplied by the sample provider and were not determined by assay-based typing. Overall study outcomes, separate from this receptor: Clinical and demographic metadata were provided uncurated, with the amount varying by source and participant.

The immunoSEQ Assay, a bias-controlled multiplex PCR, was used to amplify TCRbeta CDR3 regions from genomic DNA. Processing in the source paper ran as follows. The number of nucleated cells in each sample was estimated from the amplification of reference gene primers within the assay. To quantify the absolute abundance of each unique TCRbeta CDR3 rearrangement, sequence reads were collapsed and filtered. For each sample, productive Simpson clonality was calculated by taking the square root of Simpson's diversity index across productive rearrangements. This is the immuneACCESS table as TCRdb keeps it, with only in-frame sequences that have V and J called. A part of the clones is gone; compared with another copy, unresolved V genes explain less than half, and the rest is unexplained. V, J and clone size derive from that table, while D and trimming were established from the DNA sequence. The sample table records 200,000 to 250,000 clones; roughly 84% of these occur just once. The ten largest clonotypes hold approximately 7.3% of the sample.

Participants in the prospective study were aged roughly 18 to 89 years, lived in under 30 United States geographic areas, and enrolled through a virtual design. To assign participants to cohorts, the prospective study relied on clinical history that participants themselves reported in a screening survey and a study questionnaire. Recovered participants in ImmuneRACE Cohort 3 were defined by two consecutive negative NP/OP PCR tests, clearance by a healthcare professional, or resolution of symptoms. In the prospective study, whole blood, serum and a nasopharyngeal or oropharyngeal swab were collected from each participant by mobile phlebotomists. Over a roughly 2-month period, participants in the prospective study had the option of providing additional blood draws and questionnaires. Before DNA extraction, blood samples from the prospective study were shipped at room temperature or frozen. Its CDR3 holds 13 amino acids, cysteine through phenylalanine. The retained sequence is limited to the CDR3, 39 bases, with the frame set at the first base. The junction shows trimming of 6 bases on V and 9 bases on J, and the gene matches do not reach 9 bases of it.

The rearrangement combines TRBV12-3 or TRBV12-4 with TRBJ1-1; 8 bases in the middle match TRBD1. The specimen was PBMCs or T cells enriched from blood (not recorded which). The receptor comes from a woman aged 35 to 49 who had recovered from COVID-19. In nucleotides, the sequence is TGTGCCAGCAGACGGGACAGGCCAGGGAAAGCTTTCTTT. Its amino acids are CASRRDRPGKAFF.